This T cell receptor beta chain was sequenced during a study of blood T cell repertoires in COVID-19. Across the whole study: T cells, B-cell-depleted T cells, or PBMCs supplied cDNA or gDNA.

Profiled with immunoSEQ multiplex PCR; TCRdb holds only in-frame clones, not every one. The table records some 420,000 clones, roughly nine tenths of them present only once. The V end was cut by 7 bases, the J end by 10 bases, with 11 bases between. The CDR3 contains 11 residues. Germline values: CDR1 LNHDA, CDR2 SQIVND (reference sequence). The rearrangement uses TRBV19 and TRBJ2-1; D uncertain. The clonotype comes from a man younger than 45 who had recovered from COVID-19. Sequenced material: PBMCs or T cells enriched from blood (not recorded which). CDR3: CASKKAAEQFF. For the CDR3, the DNA is TGTGCCAGTAAGAAGGCGGCGGAGCAGTTCTTC.